This T cell receptor (beta chain) was profiled in a study of radiotherapy plus CTLA-4 blockade in lung cancer. The overall study: Objective responses were recorded in about 18% of patients, with disease control recorded in less than 40%.

Study-wide results and limits: Reportedly, early blood T cell clone dynamics best predicted response, with interferon-beta. Blood TCR clones of tumor origin expanded after radiotherapy plus ipilimumab.

The V and J ends lost 6 bases and 4 bases, in that order; junction bases with no gene match: 9. The CDR3 consists of 15 residues. In germline, CDR1 is MNHEY, CDR2 SVGAGI. Patients with chemo-refractory metastatic non-small-cell lung cancer received focal radiation plus CTLA-4 blockade with ipilimumab. Turning to this clone: What it recognizes is unknown.

Some clones are missing from TCRdb's copy, which holds only in-frame ones; the method was immunoSEQ multiplex PCR. This sample has about 60,000 clones, with around 81% found just once. The clonotype was recovered from a human donor with non-small cell lung cancer who had a partial response to radiotherapy plus ipilimumab. The V call is TRBV6-5, the J call TRBJ2-1; 7 nucleotides agree with TRBD2. Sequencing was performed on peripheral blood, taken from a patient treated with radiotherapy plus ipilimumab. This CDR3 is CASRLAVPDYNEQFF. The CDR3 DNA sequence: TGTGCCAGCAGGCTAGCGGTTCCCGATTACAATGAGCAGTTCTTC.